These 22 T cell receptor beta chains share one sample of origin, sequenced in a study of OX40 agonist ivuxolimab in advanced cancers. Profiling relied on immunoSEQ multiplex PCR, and the TCRdb table lists in-frame clones only, not all of them. The sample consists of 100,000 or so clones, 84% of them appearing once. The material was CD4+ or CD8+ T cells sorted from blood, obtained in a trial of the OX40 agonist ivuxolimab. These receptor sequences come from an adult with an advanced solid tumor such as melanoma, head and neck, liver or kidney cancer.

V is TRBV5-1 and J is TRBJ1-5; tentatively, D is TRBD1 (5 bases). With 2 bases removed from V and 3 bases from J, the gap between germline ends came to 12 bases. Germline V lookup: CDR1 SGHRS, CDR2 YFSETQ. The CDR3 length is 15 residues. As DNA, the CDR3 is TGCGCCAGCAGCTTAGACAGTCTAAACAATCAGCCCCAGCATTTT. It translates to CASSLDSLNNQPQHF.

The V and J genes are TRBV2 and TRBJ1-5, with TRBD1 as a possible D gene (6 bases). Between the trimmed V and J ends, which lost 5 bases and 4 bases, there was a span of 21 bases. Per the germline V gene, CDR1 is SNHLY and CDR2 is FYNNEI. The CDR3 is 17 amino acids. CDR3 nucleotide sequence: TGTGCCAGCAGTCCCCGGGGGCTGAATCTTCGGAATCAGCCCCAGCATTTT. It codes for CASSPRGLNLRNQPQHF.

V is TRBV6-6 and J is TRBJ1-5, with a weak D call TRBD1 (6 bases). Germline V gene data show CDR1 as MNHNY and CDR2 as SVGAGI (reference sequence). The CDR3 spans 13 residues. The V end lost 4 bases, the J end lost 6 bases, and 10 bases lay between the germline ends. The CDR3 region has the DNA TGTGCCAGCAGTTGGGGGGCGGGTCAGCCCCAGCATTTT. It translates to CASSWGAGQPQHF.

CDR3 sequence: CAISVQRDDEQFF. CDR3 coding DNA: TGTGCCATCAGTGTGCAGCGGGATGATGAGCAGTTCTTC. The gene calls are TRBV10-3 and TRBJ2-1, with 7 bases lining up with TRBD2. V was pared by 4 bases and J by 8 bases, with 5 bases of the junction left unmatched. Germline V gives CDR1 ENHRY, CDR2 SYGVKD. CDR3 length: 13 residues.

This sequence joins TRBV4-2 and TRBJ1-1, with 8 bases aligning to TRBD1. J gave up 7 bases and V 4 bases, and 11 bases lay outside the gene matches. The CDR3 is 15 residues long. CDR1 is LGHNA, CDR2 YNFKEQ, per germline. Written as DNA, the CDR3 is TGTGCCAGCAGCCTCGACAGGGGCGCATACAATGAAGCTTTCTTT. Encoded protein: CASSLDRGAYNEAFF.

The genes are TRBV5-1 and TRBJ2-4; no clear D. CDR1 and CDR2 (germline): SGHRS, YFSETQ. Trimming took off 0 bases at V and 8 bases at J, with 15 bases between the two ends. This CDR3 is 15 amino acids long. The CDR3: CASSLARISWDIQYF. As DNA, the CDR3 is TGCGCCAGCAGCTTGGCCAGGATATCCTGGGACATTCAGTACTTC.

The chain carries TRBV6-5 and TRBJ2-1; 8 nucleotides agree with TRBD2. J lost 8 bases, V lost 0 bases, and 9 bases had no gene match. The CDR3 is made up of 16 amino acids. Germline values: CDR1 MNHEY, CDR2 SVGAGI. CDR3 sequence reads: CASSYSYPGLAYEQFF. CDR3 nucleotides: TGTGCCAGCAGTTACTCGTATCCAGGACTAGCCTATGAGCAGTTCTTC.

V is TRBV6-1 and J is TRBJ1-5; tentative D call: TRBD1 (5 bases). Per the germline V gene, CDR1 is MNHNS and CDR2 is SASEGT. Trimming removed 10 bases at V and 2 bases at J, with 12 bases between. CDR3 size: 13 residues. The CDR3 DNA reads as TGTGCCATCCGCGAGACAGGCAATCAGCCCCAGCATTTT. This translates into CAIRETGNQPQHF.

The chain is built from TRBV9 and TRBJ2-7; 13 bases map to TRBD2. Germline V gene lookup returns CDR1 SGDLS and CDR2 YYNGEE. The trim removed 4 bases at V and 5 bases at J, leaving 3 bases unmatched. The CDR3 runs to 14 residues. CDR3 nucleotides: TGTGCCAGCAGCCACGGGACTAGCGGGAACGAGCAGTACTTC. This gives the protein CASSHGTSGNEQYF.

V is TRBV5-1 and J is TRBJ2-5, with D possibly matching TRBD2 (5 bases). Trimming removed 1 base from V and 9 bases from J, with 7 bases in between. From germline, CDR1 is SGHRS and CDR2 YFSETQ. The CDR3 is 11 residues long. The CDR3 protein is CASSLSRAQYF. In DNA, the CDR3 is TGCGCCAGCAGCTTGTCGAGGGCCCAGTACTTC.

This clone was recorded once. This chain's CDR3 is CASSLIRVLDTQYF. CDR3 DNA: TGTGCCAGCAGCTTGATTAGGGTCCTGGATACGCAGTATTTT. The chain carries TRBV5-5 and TRBJ2-3; D unresolved. This CDR3 spans 14 amino acids. Trimming left V 1 base short and J 6 bases short, with 12 bases between. The germline V gene has CDR1 SGHKS and CDR2 YYEKEE (reference sequence). Using reference TRBV5-5 and TRBJ2-3 for the parts outside the CDR3, the full variable domain is DAGVTQSPTHLIKTRGQQVTLRCSPISGHKSVSWYQQVLGQGPQFIFQYYEKEERGRGNFPDRFSARQFPNYSSELNVNALLLGDSALYLCASSLIRVLDTQYFGPGTRLTVL.

The genes are TRBV5-1 and TRBJ2-3; 7 nucleotides align to TRBD2. Germline CDR1 reads SGHRS; CDR2 reads YFSETQ. The ends lost 4 bases at V and 2 bases at J; junction bases unmatched: 10. This CDR3 is built from 16 residues. CDR3 DNA sequence: TGCGCCAGCAGCCCCATGAAGACTAGCCCCACAGATACGCAGTATTTT. As protein: CASSPMKTSPTDTQYF.

V gene TRBV4-3 combines with J gene TRBJ2-1; 9 bases agree with TRBD2. Germline CDR1 LGHNA, CDR2 YSLEER. CDR3 size: 16 residues. V was pared by 4 bases and J by 7 bases, with 11 bases of the junction left unmatched. DNA for the CDR3: TGCGCCAGCAGCCTCTTGGCGGGAGGGGGTTTAAATGAGCAGTTCTTC. It codes for CASSLLAGGGLNEQFF.

For the CDR3, the DNA is TGTGCCAGCAGCGCCTCCGGGACAGGGTATGAAGCTTTCTTT. It encodes CASSASGTGYEAFF. The chain is built from TRBV7-9 and TRBJ1-1, with 9 bases identical to TRBD1. V was pared by 5 bases and J by 7 bases, with 8 bases of the junction left unmatched. The CDR3 is 14 residues long. CDR1 and CDR2 from the germline V gene are SEHNR and FQNEAQ (reference sequence).

This sequence joins TRBV6-6 and TRBJ1-4; D is undetermined. The CDR3 has 15 residues. The germline CDR1 and CDR2 sequences are MNHNY and SVGAGI (reference sequence). Trimming pared 5 bases from V and 5 bases from J, leaving 15 bases between. The CDR3 sequence is CASSRDRPPNEKLFF. CDR3 bases: TGTGCCAGCAGTCGAGACCGCCCGCCCAATGAAAAACTGTTTTTT.

The chain recombines TRBV15 with TRBJ2-7; TRBD2 agrees at 7 bases. The germline gives CDR1 LNHNV, CDR2 YYDKDF (reference sequence). With V trimmed by 1 base and J by 2 bases, 5 bases remained unmatched. The CDR3 totals 15 residues. CDR3 in DNA: TGTGCCACCAGCAGAGTTGCGGGAGAGGCCTACGAGCAGTACTTC. This translates into CATSRVAGEAYEQYF.

The chain employs TRBV5-6 and TRBJ1-3; tentatively, D is TRBD1 (6 bases). Trimming left V 4 bases short and J 0 bases short, with 11 bases between. Germline CDR1 SGHDT, CDR2 YYEEEE. CDR3 length: 15 amino acids. This CDR3 reads CASSEIRGSGNTIYF. The CDR3 bases are TGTGCCAGCAGCGAGATCAGGGGCTCTGGAAACACCATATATTTT.

This rearrangement joins TRBV2 to TRBJ2-7, with D possibly TRBD2 on 6 matching bases. The CDR3 runs to 14 residues. Germline values: CDR1 SNHLY, CDR2 FYNNEI. V shed 6 bases and J shed 1 base, with 13 bases lying between them. The CDR3 sequence is CASSLGDSSYEQYF. DNA of the CDR3: TGTGCCAGCAGCTTAGGGGACTCGTCCTACGAGCAGTACTTC.

V is TRBV2 and J is TRBJ2-7; the D call may be TRBD1 or TRBD2 (5 bases each). CDR1 is SNHLY and CDR2 is FYNNEI in the germline V gene. The length of the CDR3 is 14 residues. The V and J ends lost 4 bases and 0 bases respectively, with 10 bases between them. CDR3 coding DNA: TGTGCCAGCAGTGGAGGGGCGAACTCCTACGAGCAGTACTTC. This encodes CASSGGANSYEQYF.

This rearrangement joins TRBV15 to TRBJ2-5; D tentatively reads TRBD1 or TRBD2 (5 bases each). The CDR3 extends over 13 amino acids. Trimming pared 4 bases from V and 5 bases from J, leaving 11 bases between. Germline CDR1 and CDR2: LNHNV and YYDKDF (reference sequence). The CDR3 sequence: CATSNGARETQYF. CDR3 nucleotides: TGTGCCACCAGCAACGGGGCCCGGGAGACCCAGTACTTC.

The V gene is TRBV12-5, the J gene TRBJ2-7; 10 bases are a match to TRBD2. The ends lost 3 bases at V and 1 base at J; junction bases unmatched: 6. This CDR3 has 16 residues. Germline V gene data show CDR1 as LGHNT and CDR2 as FRNRAP. CDR3 in DNA: TGTGCTAGTGGTTTACTAGCGGGAATCGTTTCCTACGAGCAGTACTTC. It codes for CASGLLAGIVSYEQYF.

V usage is TRBV4-2 and J usage is TRBJ2-7; TRBD1 or TRBD2 may be the D gene (5 bases each). CDR1 and CDR2 (germline): LGHNA, YNFKEQ. Trimming took 5 bases from V and 2 from J, leaving 13 bases between them. This CDR3 has 14 amino acids. CDR3: CASSSRDATYEQYF. The CDR3, as DNA: TGTGCCAGCAGCTCGAGGGACGCCACCTACGAGCAGTACTTC.